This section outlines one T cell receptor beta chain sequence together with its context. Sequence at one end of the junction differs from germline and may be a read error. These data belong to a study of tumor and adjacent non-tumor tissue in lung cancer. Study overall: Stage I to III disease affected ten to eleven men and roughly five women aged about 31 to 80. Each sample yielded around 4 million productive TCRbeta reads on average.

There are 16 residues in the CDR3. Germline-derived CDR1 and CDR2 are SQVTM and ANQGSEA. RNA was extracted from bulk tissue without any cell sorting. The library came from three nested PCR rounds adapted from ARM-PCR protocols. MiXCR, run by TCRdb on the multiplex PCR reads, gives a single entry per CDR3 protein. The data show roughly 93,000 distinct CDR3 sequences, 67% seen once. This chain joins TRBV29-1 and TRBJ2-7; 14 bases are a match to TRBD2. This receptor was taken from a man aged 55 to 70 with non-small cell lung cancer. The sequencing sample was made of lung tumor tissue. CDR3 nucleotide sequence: TGCAGCGTTGCCTCTAAGACTAGCGGGAGGGCCTACGAGCGGTACTTC. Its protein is CSVASKTSGRAYERYF.